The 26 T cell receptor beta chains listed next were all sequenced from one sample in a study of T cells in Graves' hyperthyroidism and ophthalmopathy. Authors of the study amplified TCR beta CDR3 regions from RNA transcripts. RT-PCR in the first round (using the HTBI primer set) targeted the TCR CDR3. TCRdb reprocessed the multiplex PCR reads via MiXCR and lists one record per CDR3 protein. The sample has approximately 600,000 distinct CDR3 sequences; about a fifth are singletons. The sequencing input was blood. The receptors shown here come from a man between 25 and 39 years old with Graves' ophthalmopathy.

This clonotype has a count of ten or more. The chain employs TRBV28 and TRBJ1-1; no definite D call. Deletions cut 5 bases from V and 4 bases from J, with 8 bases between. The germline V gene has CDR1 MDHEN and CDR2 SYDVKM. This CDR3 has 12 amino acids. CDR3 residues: CASSGYTTEAFF. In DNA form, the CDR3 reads TGTGCCAGCAGTGGGTATACCACTGAAGCTTTCTTT.

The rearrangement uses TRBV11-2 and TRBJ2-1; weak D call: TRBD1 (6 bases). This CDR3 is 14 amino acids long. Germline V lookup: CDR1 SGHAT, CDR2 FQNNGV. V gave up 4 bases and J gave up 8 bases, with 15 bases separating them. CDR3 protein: CASSYSPGADEQFF. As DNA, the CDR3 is TGTGCCAGCAGCTACTCACCAGGGGCGGATGAGCAGTTCTTC.

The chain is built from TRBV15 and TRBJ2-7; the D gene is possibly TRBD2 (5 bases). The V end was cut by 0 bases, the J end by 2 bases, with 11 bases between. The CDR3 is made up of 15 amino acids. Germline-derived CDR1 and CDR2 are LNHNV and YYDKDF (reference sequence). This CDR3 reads CATSRDRGSAYEQYF. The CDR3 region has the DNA TGTGCCACCAGCAGAGATCGAGGGTCTGCCTACGAGCAGTACTTC.

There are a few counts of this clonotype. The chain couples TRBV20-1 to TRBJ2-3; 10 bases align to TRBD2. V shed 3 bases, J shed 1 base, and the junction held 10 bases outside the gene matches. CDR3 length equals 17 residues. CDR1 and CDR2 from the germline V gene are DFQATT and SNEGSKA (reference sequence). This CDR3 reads CSASTYRAGGGTDTQYF. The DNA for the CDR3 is TGCAGTGCTAGTACCTATAGAGCGGGAGGGGGCACAGATACGCAGTATTTT.

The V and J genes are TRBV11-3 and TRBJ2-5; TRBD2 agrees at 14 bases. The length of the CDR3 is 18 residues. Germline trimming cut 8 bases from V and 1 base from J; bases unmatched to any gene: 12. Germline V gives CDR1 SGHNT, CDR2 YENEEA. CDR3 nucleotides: TGTGCCAGCTCACCTAGGGGGACTAGCGGGAGAGCCCAAGAGACCCAGTACTTC. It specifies CASSPRGTSGRAQETQYF.

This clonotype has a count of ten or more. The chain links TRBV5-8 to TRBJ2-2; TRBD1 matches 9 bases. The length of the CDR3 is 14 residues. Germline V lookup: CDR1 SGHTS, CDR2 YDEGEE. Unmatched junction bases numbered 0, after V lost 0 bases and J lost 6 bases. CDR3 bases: TGTGCCAGCAGCTTGGGGACAGGGGCCGGGGAGCTGTTTTTT. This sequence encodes CASSLGTGAGELFF.

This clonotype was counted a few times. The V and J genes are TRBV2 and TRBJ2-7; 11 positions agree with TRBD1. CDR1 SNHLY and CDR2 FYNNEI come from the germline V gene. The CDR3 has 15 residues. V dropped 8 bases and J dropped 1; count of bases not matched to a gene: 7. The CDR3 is CASLPGTGGSYEQYF. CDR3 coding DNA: TGTGCCAGCCTTCCAGGGACAGGGGGATCCTACGAGCAGTACTTC.

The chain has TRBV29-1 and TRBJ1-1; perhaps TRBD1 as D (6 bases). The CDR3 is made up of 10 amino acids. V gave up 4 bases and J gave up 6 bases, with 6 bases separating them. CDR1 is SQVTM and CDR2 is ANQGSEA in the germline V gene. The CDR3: CSVGQAEAFF. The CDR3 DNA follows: TGCAGCGTTGGACAGGCTGAAGCTTTCTTT.

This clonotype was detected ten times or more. The CDR3 here is CASTRSTNEQFF. Here the CDR3 DNA reads TGTGCCAGCACCCGTTCAACCAATGAGCAGTTCTTC. V usage is TRBV12-3 or TRBV12-4 and J usage is TRBJ2-1; D remains unclear. V was cut by 7 bases and J by 6 bases, with 10 bases left in between. The CDR3 is 12 amino acids.

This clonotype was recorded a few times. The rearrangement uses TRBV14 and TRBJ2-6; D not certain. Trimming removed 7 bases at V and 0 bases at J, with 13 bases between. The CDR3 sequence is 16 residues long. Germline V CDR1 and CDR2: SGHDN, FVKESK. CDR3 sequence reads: CASNGRLISGANVLTF. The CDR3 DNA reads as TGTGCCAGCAATGGAAGATTGATCTCTGGGGCCAACGTCCTGACTTTC.

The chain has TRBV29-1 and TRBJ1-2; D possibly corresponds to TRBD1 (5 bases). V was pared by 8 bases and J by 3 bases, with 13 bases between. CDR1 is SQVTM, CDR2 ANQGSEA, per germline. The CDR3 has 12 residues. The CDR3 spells CSILGTDYGYTF. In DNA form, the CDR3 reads TGCAGCATACTAGGGACGGACTATGGCTACACCTTC.

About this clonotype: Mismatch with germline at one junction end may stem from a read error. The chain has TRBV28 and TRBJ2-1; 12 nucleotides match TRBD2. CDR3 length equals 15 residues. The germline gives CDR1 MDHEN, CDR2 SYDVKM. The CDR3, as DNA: TGTGCCAGCAGCATGACTAGCGGGAGCCGGTGTGAGCAGCTCTTC. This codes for CASSMTSGSRCEQLF.

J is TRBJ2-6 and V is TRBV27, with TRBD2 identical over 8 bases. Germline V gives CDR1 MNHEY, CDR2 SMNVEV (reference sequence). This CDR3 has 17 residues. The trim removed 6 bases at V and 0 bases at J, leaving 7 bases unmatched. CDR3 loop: CASRRLAPLSGANVLTF. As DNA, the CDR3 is TGTGCCAGCAGAAGACTAGCGCCTCTCTCTGGGGCCAACGTCCTGACTTTC. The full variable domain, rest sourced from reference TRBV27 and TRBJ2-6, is EAQVTQNPRYLITVTGKKLTVTCSQNMNHEYMSWYRQDPGLGLRQIYYSMNVEVTDKGDVPEGYKVSRKEKRNFPLILESPSPNQTSLYFCASRRLAPLSGANVLTFGAGSRLTVL.

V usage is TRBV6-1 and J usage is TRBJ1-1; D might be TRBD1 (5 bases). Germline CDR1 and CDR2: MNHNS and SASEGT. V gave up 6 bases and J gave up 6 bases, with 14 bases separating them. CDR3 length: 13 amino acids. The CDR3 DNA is TGTGCCAGCAGCGCGCGGCGGGGGGCTGAAGCTTTCTTT. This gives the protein CASSARRGAEAFF.

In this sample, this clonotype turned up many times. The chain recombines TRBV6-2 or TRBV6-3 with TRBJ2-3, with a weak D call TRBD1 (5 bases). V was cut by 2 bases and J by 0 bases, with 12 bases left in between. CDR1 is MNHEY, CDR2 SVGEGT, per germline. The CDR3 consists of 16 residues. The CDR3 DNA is TGTGCCAGCAGTTACCTGGGGCGACCTAGCACAGATACGCAGTATTTT. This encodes CASSYLGRPSTDTQYF.

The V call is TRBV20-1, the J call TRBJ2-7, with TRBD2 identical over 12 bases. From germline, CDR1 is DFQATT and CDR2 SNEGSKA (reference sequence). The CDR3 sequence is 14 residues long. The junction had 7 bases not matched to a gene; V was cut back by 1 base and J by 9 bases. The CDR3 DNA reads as TGCAGTGCTAGAGCCCAAACTAGCGGGAGGACGCAGTACTTC. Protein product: CSARAQTSGRTQYF.

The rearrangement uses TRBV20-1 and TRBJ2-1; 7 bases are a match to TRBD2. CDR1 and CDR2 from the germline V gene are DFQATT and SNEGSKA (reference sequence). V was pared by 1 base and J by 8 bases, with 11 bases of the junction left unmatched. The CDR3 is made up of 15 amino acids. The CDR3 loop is CSARVEREGGDEQFF. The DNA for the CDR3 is TGCAGTGCTAGAGTTGAGCGGGAAGGTGGGGATGAGCAGTTCTTC.

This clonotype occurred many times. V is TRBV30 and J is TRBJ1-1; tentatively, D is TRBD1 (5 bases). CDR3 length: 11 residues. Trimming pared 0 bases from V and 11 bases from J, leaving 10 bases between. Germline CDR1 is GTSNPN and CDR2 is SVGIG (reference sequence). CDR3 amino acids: CAWSVGAVAFF. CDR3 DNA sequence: TGTGCCTGGAGTGTCGGGGCAGTTGCTTTCTTT.

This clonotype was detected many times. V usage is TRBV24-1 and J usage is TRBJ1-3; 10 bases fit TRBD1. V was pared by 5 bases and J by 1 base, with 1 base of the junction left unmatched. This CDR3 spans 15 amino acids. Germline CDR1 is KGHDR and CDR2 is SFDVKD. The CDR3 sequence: CATSAGQGSGNTIYF. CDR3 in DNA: TGTGCCACCAGTGCGGGACAGGGGTCTGGAAACACCATATATTTT.

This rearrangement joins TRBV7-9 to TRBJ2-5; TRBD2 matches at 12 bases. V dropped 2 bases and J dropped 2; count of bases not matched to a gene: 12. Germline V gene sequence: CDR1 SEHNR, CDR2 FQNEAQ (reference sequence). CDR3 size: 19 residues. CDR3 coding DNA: TGTGCCAGCAGCTTACCTGGGGGGCTAGCGGGAGGGGGGCAAGAGACCCAGTACTTC. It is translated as CASSLPGGLAGGGQETQYF.

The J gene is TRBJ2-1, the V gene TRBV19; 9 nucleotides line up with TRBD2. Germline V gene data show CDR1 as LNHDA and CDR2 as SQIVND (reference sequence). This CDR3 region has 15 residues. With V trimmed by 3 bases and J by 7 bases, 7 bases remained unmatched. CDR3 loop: CASSIAAGGRNEQFF. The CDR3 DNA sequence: TGTGCCAGTAGTATCGCAGCGGGAGGACGGAATGAGCAGTTCTTC. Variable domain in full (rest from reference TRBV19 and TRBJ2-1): DGGITQSPKYLFRKEGQNVTLSCEQNLNHDAMYWYRQDPGQGLRLIYYSQIVNDFQKGDIAEGYSVSREKKESFPLTVTSAQKNPTAFYLCASSIAAGGRNEQFFGPGTRLTVL.

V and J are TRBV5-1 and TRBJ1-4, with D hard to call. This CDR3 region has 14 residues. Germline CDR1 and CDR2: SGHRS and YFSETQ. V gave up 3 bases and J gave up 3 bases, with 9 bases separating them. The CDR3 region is CASSSGLPNEKLFF. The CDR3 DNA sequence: TGCGCCAGCAGCTCTGGGTTGCCTAATGAAAAACTGTTTTTT.

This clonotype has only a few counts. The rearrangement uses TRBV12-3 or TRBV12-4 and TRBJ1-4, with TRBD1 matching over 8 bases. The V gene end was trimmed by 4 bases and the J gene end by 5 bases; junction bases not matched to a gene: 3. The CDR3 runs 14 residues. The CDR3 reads CASSSYRGNEKLFF. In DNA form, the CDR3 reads TGTGCCAGCAGTTCCTACAGGGGGAATGAAAAACTGTTTTTT.

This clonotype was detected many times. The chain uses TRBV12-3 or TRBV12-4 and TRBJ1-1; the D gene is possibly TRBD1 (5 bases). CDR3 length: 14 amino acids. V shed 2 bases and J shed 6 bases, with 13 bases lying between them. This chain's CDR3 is CASSLLGGKAEAFF. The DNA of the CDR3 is TGTGCCAGCAGTTTATTGGGGGGGAAGGCTGAAGCTTTCTTT.

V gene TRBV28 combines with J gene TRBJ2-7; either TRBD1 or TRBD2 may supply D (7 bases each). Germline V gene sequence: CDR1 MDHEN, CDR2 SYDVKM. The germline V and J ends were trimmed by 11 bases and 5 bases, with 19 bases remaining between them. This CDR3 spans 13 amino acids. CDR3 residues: CAGGERGRDEQYF. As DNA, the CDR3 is TGTGCCGGGGGGGAGAGGGGGCGCGACGAGCAGTACTTC. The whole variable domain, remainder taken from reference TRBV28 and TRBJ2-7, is DVKVTQSSRYLVKRTGEKVFLECVQDMDHENMFWYRQDPGLGLRLIYFSYDVKMKEKGDIPEGYSVSREKKERFSLILESASTNQTSMYLCAGGERGRDEQYFGPGTRLTVT.

The CDR3 DNA is TGCAGTGCTACCCCTCGGGGGGAGAAACGCTACGAGCAGTACTTC. This translates into CSATPRGEKRYEQYF. The chain has TRBV20-1 and TRBJ2-7; TRBD2 matches at 7 bases. J gave up 3 bases and V 4 bases, and 12 bases lay outside the gene matches. This CDR3 contains 15 residues. Germline CDR1 DFQATT, CDR2 SNEGSKA (reference sequence).